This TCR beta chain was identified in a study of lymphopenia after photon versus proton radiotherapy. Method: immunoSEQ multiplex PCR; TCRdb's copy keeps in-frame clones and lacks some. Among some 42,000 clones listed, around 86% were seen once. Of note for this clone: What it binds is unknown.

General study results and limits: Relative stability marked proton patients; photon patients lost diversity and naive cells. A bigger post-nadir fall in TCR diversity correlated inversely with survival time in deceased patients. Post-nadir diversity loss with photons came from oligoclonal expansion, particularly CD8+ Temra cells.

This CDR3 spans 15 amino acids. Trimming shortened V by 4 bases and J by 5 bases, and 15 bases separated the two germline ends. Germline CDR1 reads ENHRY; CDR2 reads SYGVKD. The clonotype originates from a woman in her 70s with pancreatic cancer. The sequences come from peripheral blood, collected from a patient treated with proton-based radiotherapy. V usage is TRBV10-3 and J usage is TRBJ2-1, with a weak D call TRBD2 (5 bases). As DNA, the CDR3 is TGTGCCATCAGTGCGGCACTTCGGCGGGACAATGAGCAGTTCTTC. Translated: CAISAALRRDNEQFF.